This T cell receptor (beta chain) was sequenced during a study of T cell changes during pregnancy in multiple sclerosis. The length of the CDR3 is 17 residues. The germline V and J ends were trimmed by 6 bases and 4 bases, with 24 bases remaining between them. The germline gives CDR1 MDHEN, CDR2 SYDVKM. Method: immunoSEQ multiplex PCR; TCRdb's copy keeps in-frame clones and lacks some. Of some 69,000 clones in the sample, around 94% were seen once. The chain combines TRBV28 with TRBJ1-1; no firm D call. The sample was peripheral blood, taken in the second trimester of pregnancy. The receptor's source is a female donor in good health, enrolled as a control in a pregnancy study. CDR3 DNA sequence: TGTGCCAGCAGCCCCTGGGCGGGGTCGGCCTGGGCCACTGAAGCTTTCTTT. This encodes CASSPWAGSAWATEAFF.